This passage covers 9 T cell receptor beta chains from one sample sequenced in a study of blood T cell repertoires in COVID-19. Profiled with immunoSEQ multiplex PCR; TCRdb holds only in-frame clones, not every one. The table lists roughly 170,000 clones, approximately 84% of them singletons. Sequencing was performed on peripheral blood. The source of these receptors is a middle-aged man who had recovered from COVID-19.

The CDR3: CASSSDHSNEQFF. The CDR3 DNA is TGTGCCAGCAGTTCCGATCACTCGAATGAGCAGTTCTTC. V and J are TRBV28 and TRBJ2-1; D call uncertain. The V gene lost 4 bases and the J gene lost 7 bases, with 11 bases spanning the gap. This CDR3 comprises 13 residues. Germline V gene sequence: CDR1 MDHEN, CDR2 SYDVKM.

This rearrangement joins TRBV28 to TRBJ2-7, with D maybe TRBD2 (5 bases). The CDR3 consists of 13 residues. V was clipped by 2 bases and J by 4 bases, with 9 bases between them. The germline gives CDR1 MDHEN, CDR2 SYDVKM. CDR3 sequence: CASSLPTSYEQYF. The CDR3 nucleotides are TGTGCCAGCAGTTTACCTACTAGTTACGAGCAGTACTTC.

The table lists this clone with a few counts. The genes are TRBV15 and TRBJ1-1; no definite D call. V dropped 0 bases and J dropped 3 bases, with 8 bases sitting between them. Germline V lookup: CDR1 LNHNV, CDR2 YYDKDF (reference sequence). The CDR3 has 14 residues. DNA for the CDR3: TGTGCCACCAGCAGAGATCTCGGGGACACTGAAGCTTTCTTT. Amino acid sequence: CATSRDLGDTEAFF.

The chain employs TRBV5-1 and TRBJ2-7; D ambiguous. The CDR3 length is 14 residues. Trimming removed 2 bases at V and 2 bases at J, with 11 bases between. Germline assignment: CDR1 SGHRS and CDR2 YFSETQ. CDR3 amino acids: CASSFGTGAYEQYF. The CDR3 region has the DNA TGCGCCAGCAGCTTTGGAACGGGTGCCTACGAGCAGTACTTC. Combining the CDR3 with reference TRBV5-1 and TRBJ2-7 gives the whole variable domain KAGVTQTPRYLIKTRGQQVTLSCSPISGHRSVSWYQQTPGQGLQFLFEYFSETQRNKGNFPGRFSGRQFSNSRSEMNVSTLELGDSALYLCASSFGTGAYEQYFGPGTRLTVT.

This clone was seen only a few times. This rearrangement joins TRBV28 to TRBJ2-1, with 13 nucleotides matching TRBD2. The CDR3 is 14 residues long. Trimming at V came to 8 bases and at J to 4 bases, leaving 2 bases not matched to a gene. Per the germline V gene, CDR1 is MDHEN and CDR2 is SYDVKM. The DNA for the CDR3 is TGTGCCAGCGGACTAGCGGGAGCTTACAATGAGCAGTTCTTC. Protein: CASGLAGAYNEQFF.

The rearrangement uses TRBV10-3 and TRBJ2-7, with 11 bases identical to TRBD2. Germline V CDR1 and CDR2: ENHRY, SYGVKD. CDR3 length equals 14 residues. V was clipped by 5 bases and J by 9 bases; unmatched bases: 9. The CDR3 DNA reads TGTGCCATCAGTCTGAAACTAGCGGGAGTCGGGCAGTACTTC. It specifies CAISLKLAGVGQYF.

The CDR3 protein is CASSPGTGYEQYF. CDR3 bases: TGTGCCAGCAGCCCCGGGACAGGGTACGAGCAGTACTTC. V and J are TRBV28 and TRBJ2-7; 9 nucleotides align to TRBD1. With V trimmed by 6 bases and J by 4 bases, 4 bases remained unmatched. There are 13 residues in the CDR3. Per the germline V gene, CDR1 is MDHEN and CDR2 is SYDVKM.

The V gene is TRBV6-5, the J gene TRBJ2-3; 12 bases map to TRBD2. Losses at the gene ends were 4 bases for V and 6 bases for J; bases not matched to a gene: 8. The CDR3 contains 16 residues. CDR1 MNHEY and CDR2 SVGAGI come from the germline V gene. The CDR3 region has the DNA TGTGCCAGCAGTTCTACTAGCGGGAGGATGAGTGATACGCAGTATTTT. Encoded protein: CASSSTSGRMSDTQYF.

The genes are TRBV6-5 and TRBJ1-2; 9 bases map to TRBD1. Germline values: CDR1 MNHEY, CDR2 SVGAGI. The CDR3 extends over 15 amino acids. V lost 6 bases to trimming and J lost 6 bases; unmatched junction nucleotides: 11. The CDR3 sequence: CASRTGTGRLHGYTF. Written as DNA, the CDR3 is TGTGCCAGCAGAACCGGGACAGGGAGACTGCATGGCTACACCTTC.